These 2 T cell receptor beta chains were sequenced from one sample in a study of technical replicates of blood from a few donors. Profiling relied on immunoSEQ multiplex PCR, and the TCRdb table lists in-frame clones only, not all of them. The sample includes 55,000 to 65,000 clones, roughly 95% of them seen just once. Sequencing used PBMCs. The origin of the receptors is a human donor in good health. Some clones in this sample may be carry-over from other donors' samples.

This chain links TRBV2 with TRBJ1-4; TRBD1 agrees at 7 bases. The CDR3 contains 14 residues. Germline V gene lookup returns CDR1 SNHLY and CDR2 FYNNEI. The J segment lost 7 bases and the V segment lost 4 bases, leaving 6 bases of the junction unmatched. This chain's CDR3 is CASSGQGRVEKLFF. The CDR3 DNA sequence: TGTGCCAGCAGTGGACAGGGACGGGTTGAAAAACTGTTTTTT.

The V and J genes are TRBV27 and TRBJ1-4; D is unresolved. CDR1 and CDR2 (germline): MNHEY, SMNVEV (reference sequence). Trimming shortened V by 2 bases and J by 6 bases, and 13 bases separated the two germline ends. The CDR3 spans 15 residues. The CDR3 loop reads CASSLERGADEKLFF. The CDR3 DNA sequence: TGTGCCAGCAGTTTAGAACGTGGCGCGGATGAAAAACTGTTTTTT.